The present TCR beta chain was sequenced within a study of T cell clonality in common variable immunodeficiency. Many counts were recorded for this clone. Its target is not known. The read ends 3 residues early relative to the CDR3; the germline J gene fills the gap. The sample contains more than one DNA sequence encoding this CDR3. The protocol was immunoSEQ multiplex PCR, while the TCRdb copy is restricted to in-frame clones and leaves out a portion. Singletons are absent from the sample, which has some 32,000 clones. In germline, CDR1 is GTSNPN, CDR2 SVGIG (reference sequence). The V end was cut by 2 bases, the J end by 6 bases, with 16 bases between. The CDR3 spans 15 residues. Study results and limitations: Fewer deletions and N-nucleotide insertions were reportedly seen in common variable immunodeficiency TCR beta sequences. The cause of increased CVID clonality remains unclear without subpopulation sequencing. Fewer TCRbeta clones were shared among CVID subjects than controls.

This clonotype was obtained from a person aged 18-70 years in good health. This chain connects TRBV30 to TRBJ2-2, with a tentative D call TRBD2 (6 bases). The sequenced sample consisted of peripheral blood mononuclear cells. CDR3 in amino acids: CAWSKTGLRAGELFF. CDR3 DNA, as far as it was read: TGTGCCTGGAGTAAGACGGGACTTAGGGCCGGGGAG.